Here is one T cell receptor beta chain with its context. The record originates from a study of blood T cell repertoires in COVID-19. As for the study in general: Samples of COVID-19 (acute and convalescent) were obtained from the United States, Italy and Spain.

Assay used: immunoSEQ multiplex PCR; TCRdb lists only in-frame clones, some missing. Found here are 250,000 or so clones, 89% of them singletons; the top ten hold 0.94%. Sequenced material: peripheral blood. The source of this sequence is a woman in her thirties or forties who had recovered from COVID-19.

The CDR3 coding sequence is TGTGCCAGCAGTCGGGGACAGACGATTGAAGCTTTCTTT. Translated: CASSRGQTIEAFF. This chain uses TRBV12-3 or TRBV12-4 with TRBJ1-1; 7 positions agree with TRBD1. There are 13 residues in the CDR3. Unmatched junction bases numbered 7, after V lost 5 bases and J lost 7 bases.